This T cell receptor beta chain was found in a study of blood T cells in healthy people across ages. Study results and caveats: Older age coincided with a roughly linear decline in TCR beta diversity per million T cells. With donor CMV status unknown, expanded clonotype changes were possibly confounded.

This clonotype was observed a single time. Its antigen is unidentified. Being one base from a much bigger clone, this may be a read error. Total RNA, at least 5.5 micrograms per sample, was extracted from PBMCs. Primers used in a second PCR of about 6 to 12 cycles were a sample-barcoded 5' primer and a J-beta primer mix. Via MiXCR, TCRdb re-called the 5' RACE reads, giving one row per CDR3 protein. The sample has 750,000 to 1,000,000 distinct CDR3 sequences, about 29% seen once. Germline lookup yields CDR1 SNHLY and CDR2 FYNNEI. CDR3 size: 14 residues. These data were likewise used in another study, on T cells of mothers and their children. In that study: Among related mother-child pairs, overlap was slightly higher than in unrelated pairs, though not significantly.

The chain has TRBV2 and TRBJ2-7; D tentatively fits TRBD1 or TRBD2 (5 bases each). The closer fit of TRBJ2-5 to the DNA end suggests the J call may be wrong. The TCR originated in a woman aged 40-49 years in good health. The sequencing sample was made of blood. The CDR3 protein is CASSRDQRRETQYF. DNA for the CDR3: TGTGCCAGCAGTAGGGACCAAAGACGAGAGACCCAGTACTTC.